This passage covers 3 T cell receptor beta chains from one sample sequenced in a study of prognosis after radiotherapy for stage I lung cancer. Two-round multiplex PCR amplified TCR beta CDR3 from genomic DNA. Used in first-round PCR were primers specific to each TRBV and TRBJ gene. Each CDR3 protein gets one entry after TCRdb re-called the multiplex PCR reads with MiXCR. Among approximately 41,000 distinct CDR3 sequences listed, around 24% were seen once. The sequenced sample was PBMCs, obtained before or after stereotactic body radiation therapy (not recorded which). The receptors stem from a donor aged 50 or older with non-small cell lung cancer.

The chain joins TRBV28 to TRBJ1-5; D gene unclear. The CDR3 sequence is 15 residues long. Trimming left V 3 bases short and J 5 bases short, with 14 bases between. Germline CDR1 and CDR2: MDHEN and SYDVKM. CDR3 protein: CASSFTSHSHQPQHF. CDR3 sequence (DNA): TGTGCCAGCAGTTTTACCAGCCACAGTCATCAGCCCCAGCATTTT.

A note on this clonotype: In this CDR3 the conserved last residue, phenylalanine or tryptophan, is missing, so a read error is likely. The DNA is left out, because the CDR3 cannot be placed on it with certainty; the CDR3 is given as TCRdb lists it. This chain links TRBV11-2 with TRBJ2-7; the listed D gene, TRBD1, was not tested against the DNA. CDR1 is SGHAT and CDR2 is FQNNGV in the germline V gene. 14 amino acids form the CDR3, both terminal residues included. CDR3 amino acids: CASRYTGGASEQYL.

Ten or more counts support this clonotype. The gene calls are TRBV6-1 and TRBJ2-2; unclear D gene. This CDR3 has 15 residues. Germline assignment: CDR1 MNHNS and CDR2 SASEGT. Trimming removed 7 bases at V and 1 base at J, with 13 bases between. For the CDR3, the DNA is TGTGCCAGCACTCGGGCAGGAATGAACACCGGGGAGCTGTTTTTT. Translation: CASTRAGMNTGELFF.